This TCR beta chain was retrieved from a study of T cell responses to AZD1222 COVID-19 vaccine. CDR1 and CDR2 from the germline V gene are MNHEY and SVGEGT. This CDR3 is built from 14 residues. The V gene lost 5 bases and the J gene lost 1 base, with 9 bases spanning the gap. Here immunoSEQ multiplex PCR was the method, and the copy in TCRdb shows in-frame clones only, minus some. The profile shows 55,000 to 65,000 clones, over 60% of them singletons. The receptor's source is an adult who received the AZD1222 COVID-19 vaccine. The source was peripheral blood, collected 28 days after the second AZD1222 dose. This sequence joins TRBV6-2 or TRBV6-3 and TRBJ2-1; tentative D call: TRBD1 (6 bases). CDR3 residues: CASSRTDSYNEQFF. CDR3 nucleotides: TGTGCCAGCAGTCGGACAGATTCCTACAATGAGCAGTTCTTC.